Listed below are T cell receptor beta chains from one sample, sequenced in a study of PD-1 blockade in classical Hodgkin lymphoma. Only in-frame clones appear in the TCRdb table, and some are missing; sequencing was by immunoSEQ multiplex PCR. This sample has tens of thousands of clones, with around 90% found just once. The sample taken for sequencing was peripheral blood mononuclear cells (PBMCs). Every receptor here comes from a human donor with classical Hodgkin lymphoma. CDR3s include the opening cysteine and the closing phenylalanine or tryptophan. The D gene is left open where the match is weak. Where a row states a size, it is once, few, many or the class of an expanded clone; other rows omit it.

>NA|TRBJ2-2|NA|TRBV18
CASLTQRRINTGELFF
TGTGCCAGCCTCACTCAAAGGCGGATAAACACCGGGGAGCTGTTTTTT
>NA|TRBJ1-1|NA|TRBV5-1
CASSFVPPNTEAFF
TGCGCCAGCAGCTTTGTACCCCCGAACACTGAAGCTTTCTTT
>NA|TRBJ2-4|TRBD2|TRBV7-3
CASSLTRLAGSVDIQYF
TGTGCCAGCAGCTTAACTCGACTAGCGGGAAGCGTAGACATTCAGTACTTC
>NA|TRBJ1-1|TRBD1|TRBV6-6
CASRQGGNTEAFF
TGTGCCAGCAGACAGGGGGGAAACACTGAAGCTTTCTTT
>NA|TRBJ2-5|NA|TRBV6-1
CASSGGAETQYF
TGTGCCAGCAGTGGGGGGGCGGAGACCCAGTACTTC
>NA|TRBJ1-2|NA|TRBV6-1
CATGLDGYTF
TGTGCCACCGGATTGGATGGCTACACCTTC
>NA|TRBJ2-1|TRBD2|TRBV27
CASSVRLAGSDEQFF
TGTGCCAGCAGCGTACGACTAGCTGGATCGGATGAGCAGTTCTTC
>once|TRBJ1-6|NA|TRBV2
CASSEVGDNSPLHF
TGTGCCAGCAGTGAAGTGGGGGATAATTCACCCCTCCACTTT
>once|TRBJ2-3|NA|TRBV12-5
CASGLAIAVGGSTDTQYF
TGTGCTAGTGGTTTGGCAATAGCGGTCGGAGGGAGCACAGATACGCAGTATTTT
>NA|TRBJ2-1|NA|TRBV7-3
CASSLWAGSSYNEQFF
TGTGCCAGCAGCTTATGGGCGGGAAGCTCCTACAATGAGCAGTTCTTC
>few|TRBJ2-6|NA|TRBV28
CASSGTAGANVLTF
TGTGCCAGCAGCGGGACCGCGGGGGCCAACGTCCTGACTTTC
>NA|TRBJ2-1|NA|TRBV15
CATSREASLSGISYNEQFF
TGTGCCACCAGCAGAGAGGCATCCCTCTCGGGTATTTCCTACAATGAGCAGTTCTTC
>NA|TRBJ2-7|NA|TRBV2
CASIGGGSGTYEQYF
TGTGCCAGCATTGGAGGGGGAAGCGGGACCTACGAGCAGTACTTC
>NA|TRBJ2-1|NA|TRBV29-1
CSVGEDGLFSYNEQFF
TGCAGCGTTGGAGAAGACGGATTATTCTCCTACAATGAGCAGTTCTTC
>once|TRBJ1-1|TRBD1|TRBV5-1
CASSLTGGSGTEAFF
TGCGCCAGCAGCTTAACAGGGGGAAGTGGGACTGAAGCTTTCTTT
>NA|TRBJ1-2|NA|TRBV29-1
CSVEEGLGYTF
TGCAGCGTTGAAGAGGGGCTAGGCTACACCTTC
>NA|TRBJ2-3|NA|TRBV6-5
CASKSAGREPSF
TGTGCCAGCAAATCGGCGGGAAGGGAACCCTCTTTT
>NA|TRBJ2-5|NA|TRBV28
CASSLPHGGETQYF
TGTGCCAGCAGTTTACCCCACGGGGGAGAGACCCAGTACTTC
>NA|TRBJ1-3|NA|TRBV5-4
CASSIKAGNTIYF
TGTGCCAGCAGCATCAAAGCTGGAAACACCATATATTTT
>NA|TRBJ2-1|NA|TRBV19
CASSYGADEQFF
TGTGCCAGTAGTTATGGGGCCGATGAGCAGTTCTTC
>NA|TRBJ2-5|NA|TRBV9
CASSVRAGQGTQYF
TGTGCCAGCAGCGTAAGAGCGGGCCAGGGGACCCAGTACTTC
>NA|TRBJ2-5|TRBD2|TRBV12-5
CASGSGLAGAAETQYF
TGTGCTAGTGGTTCGGGACTAGCGGGAGCGGCCGAGACCCAGTACTTC
>NA|TRBJ2-1|NA|TRBV11-2
CASSLTSNEQFF
TGTGCCAGCAGCTTAACGAGTAATGAGCAGTTCTTC
>NA|TRBJ2-2|NA|TRBV7-9
CASSATRGDTGELFF
TGTGCCAGCAGCGCGACTAGGGGGGATACCGGGGAGCTGTTTTTT
>NA|TRBJ2-7|NA|TRBV5-4
CASPDGLFYYEQYF
TGTGCCAGCCCGGACGGACTTTTCTATTACGAGCAGTACTTC
>NA|TRBJ1-2|NA|TRBV28
CASSQGSGTGYGYTF
TGTGCCAGCAGCCAAGGGTCAGGAACGGGCTATGGCTACACCTTC
>NA|TRBJ1-3|NA|TRBV11-2
CASSLRVGERNTIYF
TGTGCCAGCAGCTTAAGAGTGGGTGAAAGGAACACCATATATTTT
>NA|TRBJ2-7|NA|TRBV6-5
CASSYSGMTYEQYF
TGTGCCAGCAGTTACAGTGGAATGACGTACGAGCAGTACTTC
>NA|TRBJ2-5|TRBD2|TRBV2
CASSRHYSGGQETQYF
TGTGCCAGCAGTAGACATTATAGCGGGGGCCAAGAGACCCAGTACTTC
>NA|TRBJ1-5|TRBD1|TRBV9
CASSVGTVGQPQHF
TGTGCCAGCAGCGTCGGGACAGTCGGTCAGCCCCAGCATTTT
>NA|TRBJ2-6|NA|TRBV27
CASTLGASGANVLTF
TGTGCCAGCACCCTGGGGGCCTCTGGGGCCAACGTCCTGACTTTC